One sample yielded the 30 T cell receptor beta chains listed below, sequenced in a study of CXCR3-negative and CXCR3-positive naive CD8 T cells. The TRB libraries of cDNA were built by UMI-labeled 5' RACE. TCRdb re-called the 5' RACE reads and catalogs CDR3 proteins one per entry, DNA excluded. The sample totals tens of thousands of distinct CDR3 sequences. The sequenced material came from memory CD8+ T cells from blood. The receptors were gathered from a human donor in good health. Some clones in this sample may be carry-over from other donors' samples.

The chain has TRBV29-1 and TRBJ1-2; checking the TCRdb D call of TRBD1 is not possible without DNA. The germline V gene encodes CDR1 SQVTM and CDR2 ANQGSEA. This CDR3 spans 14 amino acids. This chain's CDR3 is CSVDPPVVSVGYTF.

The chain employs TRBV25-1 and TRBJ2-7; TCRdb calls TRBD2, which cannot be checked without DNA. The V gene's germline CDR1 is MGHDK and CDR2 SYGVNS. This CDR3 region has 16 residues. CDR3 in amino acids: CASSEYYTRLDYEQYF.

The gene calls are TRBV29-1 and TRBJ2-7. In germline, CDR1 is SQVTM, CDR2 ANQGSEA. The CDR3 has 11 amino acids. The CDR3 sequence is CSVELTYEQYF.

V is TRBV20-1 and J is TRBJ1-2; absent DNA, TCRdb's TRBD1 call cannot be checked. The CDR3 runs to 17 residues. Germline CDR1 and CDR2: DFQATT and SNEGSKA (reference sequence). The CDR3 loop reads CSAKVPGPPIKNYGYTF.

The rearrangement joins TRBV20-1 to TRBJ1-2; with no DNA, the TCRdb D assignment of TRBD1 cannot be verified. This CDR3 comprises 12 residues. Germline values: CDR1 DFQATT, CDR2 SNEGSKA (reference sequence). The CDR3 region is CSAPGQSYGYTF.

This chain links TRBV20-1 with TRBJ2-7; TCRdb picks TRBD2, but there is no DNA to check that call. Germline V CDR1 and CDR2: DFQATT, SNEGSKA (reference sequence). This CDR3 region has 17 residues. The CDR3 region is CSARDREAGGFSYEQYF.

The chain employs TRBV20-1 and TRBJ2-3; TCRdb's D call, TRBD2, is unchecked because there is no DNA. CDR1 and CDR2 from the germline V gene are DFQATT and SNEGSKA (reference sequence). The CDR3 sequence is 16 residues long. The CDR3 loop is CSARDRASGDSDTQYF.

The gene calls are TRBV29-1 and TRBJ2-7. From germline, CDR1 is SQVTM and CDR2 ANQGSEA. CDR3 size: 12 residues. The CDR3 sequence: CSVEERPHEQYF.

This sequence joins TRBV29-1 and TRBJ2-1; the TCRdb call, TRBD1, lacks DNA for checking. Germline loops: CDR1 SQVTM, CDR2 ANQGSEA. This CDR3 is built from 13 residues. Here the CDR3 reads CSVAQVMYNEQFF.

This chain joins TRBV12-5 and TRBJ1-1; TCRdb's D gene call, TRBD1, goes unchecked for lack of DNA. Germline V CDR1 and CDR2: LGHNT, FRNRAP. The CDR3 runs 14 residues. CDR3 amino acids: CASGLAGSYTEAFF.

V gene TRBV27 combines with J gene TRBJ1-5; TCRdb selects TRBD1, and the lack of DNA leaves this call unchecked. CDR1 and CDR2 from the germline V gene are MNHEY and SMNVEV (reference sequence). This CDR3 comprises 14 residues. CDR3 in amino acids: CASRRTGSHQPQHF.

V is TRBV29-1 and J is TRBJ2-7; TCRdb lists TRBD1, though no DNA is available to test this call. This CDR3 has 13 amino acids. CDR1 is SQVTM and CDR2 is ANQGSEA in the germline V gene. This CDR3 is CSARGAGAYEQYF.

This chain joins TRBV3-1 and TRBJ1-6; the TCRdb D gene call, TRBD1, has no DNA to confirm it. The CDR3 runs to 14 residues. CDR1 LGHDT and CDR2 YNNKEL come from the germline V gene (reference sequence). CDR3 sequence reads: CASSQGRDSSPLHF. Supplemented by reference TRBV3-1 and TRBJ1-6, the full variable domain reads DTAVSQTPKYLVTQMGNDKSIKCEQNLGHDTMYWYKQDSKKFLKIMFSYNNKELIINETVPNRFSPKSPDKAHLNLHINSLELGDSAVYFCASSQGRDSSPLHFGNGTRLTVT.

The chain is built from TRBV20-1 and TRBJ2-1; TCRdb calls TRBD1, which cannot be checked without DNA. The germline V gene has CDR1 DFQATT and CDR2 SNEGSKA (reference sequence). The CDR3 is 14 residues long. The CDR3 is CSARDLGGQSEQFF.

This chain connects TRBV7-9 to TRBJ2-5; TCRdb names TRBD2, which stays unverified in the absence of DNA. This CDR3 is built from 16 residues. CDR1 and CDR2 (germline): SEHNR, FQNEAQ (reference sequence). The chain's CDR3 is CASSSSLGAAMETQYF.

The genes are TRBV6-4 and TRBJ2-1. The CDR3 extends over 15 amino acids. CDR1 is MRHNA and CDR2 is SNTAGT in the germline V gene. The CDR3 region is CASSDGWGLGNEQFF.

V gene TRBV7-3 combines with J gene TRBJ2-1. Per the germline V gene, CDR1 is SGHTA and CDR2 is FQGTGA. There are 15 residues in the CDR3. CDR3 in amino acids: CASSVAGGPYNEQFF.

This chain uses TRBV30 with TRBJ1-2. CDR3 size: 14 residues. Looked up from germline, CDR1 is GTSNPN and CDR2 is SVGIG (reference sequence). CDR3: CAWTLGTSNYGYTF.

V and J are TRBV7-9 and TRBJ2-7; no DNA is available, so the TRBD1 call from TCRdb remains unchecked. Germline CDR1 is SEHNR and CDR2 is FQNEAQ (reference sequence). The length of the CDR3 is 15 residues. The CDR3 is CASSSRRGIYYEQYF.

CDR3 protein: CASSLTDERQPQHF. The chain has TRBV7-2 and TRBJ1-5. This CDR3 has 14 amino acids. Per the germline V gene, CDR1 is SGHTA and CDR2 is FQGNSA.

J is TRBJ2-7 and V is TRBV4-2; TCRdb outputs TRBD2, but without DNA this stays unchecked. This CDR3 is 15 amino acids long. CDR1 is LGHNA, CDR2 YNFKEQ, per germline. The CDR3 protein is CASSQETSGSYEQYF.

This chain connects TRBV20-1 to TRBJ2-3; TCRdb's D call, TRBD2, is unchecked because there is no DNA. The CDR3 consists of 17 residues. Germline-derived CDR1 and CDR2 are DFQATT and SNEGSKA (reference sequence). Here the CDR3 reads CSASQPTSGTFTDTQYF.

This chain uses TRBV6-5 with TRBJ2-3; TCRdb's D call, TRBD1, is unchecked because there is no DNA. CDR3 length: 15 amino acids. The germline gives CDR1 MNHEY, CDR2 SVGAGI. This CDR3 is CASSYGGQIADTQYF.

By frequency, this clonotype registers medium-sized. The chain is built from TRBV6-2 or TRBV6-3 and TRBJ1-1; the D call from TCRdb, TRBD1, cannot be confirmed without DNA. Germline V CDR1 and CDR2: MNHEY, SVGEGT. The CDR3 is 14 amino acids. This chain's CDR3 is CASSLLGTDSEAFF.

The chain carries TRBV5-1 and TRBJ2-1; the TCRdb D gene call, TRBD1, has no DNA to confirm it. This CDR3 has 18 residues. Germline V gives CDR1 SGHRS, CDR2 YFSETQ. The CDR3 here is CASSLGAPGGHSYNEQFF.

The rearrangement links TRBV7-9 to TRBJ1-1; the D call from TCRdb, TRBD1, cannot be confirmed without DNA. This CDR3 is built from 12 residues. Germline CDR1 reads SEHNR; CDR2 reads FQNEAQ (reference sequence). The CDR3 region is CASRGPGTEAFF.

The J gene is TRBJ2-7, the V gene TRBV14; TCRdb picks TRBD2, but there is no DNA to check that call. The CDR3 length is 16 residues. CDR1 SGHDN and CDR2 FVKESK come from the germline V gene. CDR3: CASSLVGLPYSYEQYF.

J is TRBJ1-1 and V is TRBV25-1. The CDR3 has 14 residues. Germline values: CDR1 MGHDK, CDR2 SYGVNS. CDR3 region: CASSDPTPYTEAFF.

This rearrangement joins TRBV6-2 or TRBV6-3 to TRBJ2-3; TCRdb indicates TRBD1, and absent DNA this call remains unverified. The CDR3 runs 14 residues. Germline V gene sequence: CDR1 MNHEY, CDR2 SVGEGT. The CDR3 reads CASSSGTSTDTQYF.

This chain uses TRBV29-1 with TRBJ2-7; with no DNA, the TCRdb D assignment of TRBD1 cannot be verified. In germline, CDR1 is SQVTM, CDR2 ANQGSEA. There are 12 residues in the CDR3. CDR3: CSVVGTTYEQYF.